This is a list of T cell receptor beta chains from one sample in a study of cytomegalovirus exposure and HLA in healthy donors. The assay was immunoSEQ multiplex PCR, and TCRdb's table has in-frame clones only and misses some. The sample holds 200,000 or so clones, roughly 81% seen once. Sequenced sample: PBMCs. All receptors derive from a woman between 25 and 40 years old in good health and CMV-seropositive. Both conserved end residues are part of each CDR3. The order of the fields is D gene, clone size, J gene, V gene, CDR3 protein, CDR3 DNA. D genes are given only for firm matches. The size field is filled for only some rows; it gives once, few, many or a size class.

. . TRBJ1-5 TRBV2 CASSENGAGYRPQHF TGTGCCAGCAGTGAAAATGGGGCAGGGTATCGGCCCCAGCATTTT
TRBD1 . TRBJ2-2 TRBV5-1 CASTRTGDTGELFF TGCGCCAGCACCCGGACAGGGGACACCGGGGAGCTGTTTTTT
. . TRBJ1-2 TRBV7-8 CASSFAGGGNYGYTF TGTGCCAGCAGCTTTGCGGGAGGGGGAAACTATGGCTACACCTTC
. few TRBJ1-1 TRBV2 CASRNRAGNTEAFF TGTGCCAGCCGAAACAGGGCGGGGAACACTGAAGCTTTCTTT
TRBD1 few TRBJ1-2 TRBV29-1 CSVEQTGTGGSGYTF TGCAGCGTTGAACAAACCGGGACAGGGGGGAGTGGCTACACCTTC
TRBD2 once TRBJ2-1 TRBV27 CASSLSRGGLAGANEQFF TGTGCCAGCAGTTTATCCAGAGGGGGACTAGCGGGAGCCAATGAGCAGTTCTTC
TRBD1 . TRBJ1-5 TRBV18 CASSPKTGEGQPQHF TGTGCCAGCTCACCCAAGACAGGGGAAGGTCAGCCCCAGCATTTT
. . TRBJ2-5 TRBV6-5 CASSYLDSQETQYF TGTGCCAGCAGTTACCTGGACAGCCAAGAGACCCAGTACTTC
TRBD1 . TRBJ2-7 TRBV4-3 CASSQARTGAYEQYF TGCGCCAGCAGCCAAGCGAGGACAGGGGCCTACGAGCAGTACTTC
TRBD1 once TRBJ1-1 TRBV28 CASTPPGTAHGTEAFF TGTGCCAGCACCCCACCCGGGACAGCCCATGGGACTGAAGCTTTCTTT
. few TRBJ2-7 TRBV19 CASSMQRSYEQYF TGTGCCAGTAGTATGCAGCGGAGCTACGAGCAGTACTTC
TRBD2 . TRBJ2-7 TRBV7-9 CASSRGTSGRGEQYF TGTGCCAGCAGCCGCGGGACTAGCGGGAGGGGGGAGCAGTACTTC
. . TRBJ2-2 TRBV7-9 CASSREWVGELFF TGTGCCAGCAGCCGGGAGTGGGTCGGGGAGCTGTTTTTT
. few TRBJ2-1 TRBV27 CASSPDYRYEQFF TGTGCCAGCAGTCCGGACTACAGATATGAGCAGTTCTTC
TRBD1 once TRBJ1-1 TRBV5-5 CASSLGTGGSTEAFF TGTGCCAGCAGCTTGGGGACAGGGGGAAGCACTGAAGCTTTCTTT
. . TRBJ2-7 TRBV5-1 CASSGQYEQYF TGCGCCAGCAGCGGACAGTACGAGCAGTACTTC
. . TRBJ2-7 TRBV18 CASSPVGGAYEQYF TGTGCCAGCTCACCGGTCGGCGGAGCCTACGAGCAGTACTTC
. . TRBJ1-4 TRBV28 CASSLGGQGEKLFF TGTGCCAGCAGTTTAGGGGGCCAGGGTGAAAAACTGTTTTTT
TRBD2 once TRBJ2-7 TRBV5-6 CASQTSQYEQYF TGTGCCAGCCAGACTAGCCAGTACGAGCAGTACTTC
. . TRBJ1-6 TRBV27 CASSSAYNSPLHF TGTGCCAGCAGTTCGGCCTATAATTCACCCCTCCACTTT
. . TRBJ2-3 TRBV9 CASSLKTEVDTQYF TGTGCCAGCAGCTTAAAGACTGAGGTAGATACGCAGTATTTT
TRBD2 . TRBJ2-3 TRBV29-1 CSVLSAASGRAVGGIDTQYF TGCAGCGTCCTATCGGCTGCTAGCGGGAGGGCCGTAGGGGGAATAGATACGCAGTATTTT
TRBD2 . TRBJ2-2 TRBV13 CAGLGSTGELFF TGTGCCGGACTAGGTAGCACCGGGGAGCTGTTTTTT
TRBD2 . TRBJ2-2 TRBV9 CASSAGLAGAPGELFF TGTGCCAGCAGCGCGGGACTAGCGGGAGCCCCCGGGGAGCTGTTTTTT
TRBD2 . TRBJ2-1 TRBV28 CASSKLAGLVWNEQFF TGTGCCAGCAGCAAACTAGCGGGACTTGTTTGGAATGAGCAGTTCTTC
. once TRBJ2-7 TRBV19 CASSPRGLIYEQYF TGTGCCAGTAGTCCTCGCGGGTTGATATACGAGCAGTACTTC
TRBD2 . TRBJ2-3 TRBV10-3 CAISTGGGRGTDTQYF TGTGCCATCTCGACGGGGGGGGGAAGAGGCACAGATACGCAGTATTTT
TRBD1 . TRBJ1-1 TRBV19 CASSVRDRVAEAFF TGTGCCAGTAGTGTAAGAGACAGGGTCGCTGAAGCTTTCTTT
. . TRBJ2-7 TRBV15 CATSRAGGPYEQYF TGTGCCACCAGCAGAGCCGGGGGACCCTACGAGCAGTACTTC
TRBD2 once TRBJ2-2 TRBV18 CASSPLAGENTGELFF TGTGCCAGCTCACCGCTAGCGGGGGAGAACACCGGGGAGCTGTTTTTT
TRBD1 . TRBJ2-3 TRBV7-2 CASSLNPGQDTQYF TGTGCCAGCAGCCTAAACCCGGGACAGGATACGCAGTATTTT
. . TRBJ1-2 TRBV6-6 CASSRRERLNYGYTF TGTGCCAGCAGTCGCCGGGAGCGGCTTAACTATGGCTACACCTTC
. once TRBJ2-7 TRBV4-2 CASSQDFPRRHEQYF TGTGCCAGCAGCCAAGATTTTCCTAGGCGGCACGAGCAGTACTTC
TRBD2 . TRBJ2-1 TRBV5-4 CASRRGGAGDSNEQFF TGTGCCAGCAGACGGGGAGGAGCGGGAGACTCCAATGAGCAGTTCTTC
. . TRBJ1-3 TRBV25-1 CASSDRVPGNTIYF TGTGCCAGCAGTGACAGGGTCCCTGGAAACACCATATATTTT
TRBD2 . TRBJ2-1 TRBV10-2 CASKGLGVSNEQFF TGCGCCAGCAAGGGACTAGGGGTCTCCAATGAGCAGTTCTTC
. . TRBJ2-7 TRBV5-4 CASSGGSGYEQYF TGTGCCAGCAGCGGGGGGTCAGGCTACGAGCAGTACTTC
TRBD1 . TRBJ2-7 TRBV23-1 CASGTGVPTGGEQYF TGCGCCAGCGGGACAGGGGTACCCACGGGGGGCGAGCAGTACTTC
. . TRBJ1-2 TRBV7-2 CASSLVGQDYGYTF TGTGCCAGCAGCTTAGTTGGCCAAGACTATGGCTACACCTTC
TRBD2 . TRBJ2-3 TRBV5-1 CASSHLAGPSTDTQYF TGCGCCAGCAGCCACCTAGCGGGGCCGAGCACAGATACGCAGTATTTT
. . TRBJ1-1 TRBV9 CASSPRGLTEAFF TGTGCCAGCAGCCCGCGGGGGCTCACTGAAGCTTTCTTT
. once TRBJ2-1 TRBV29-1 CSVDPGEQFF TGCAGCGTTGATCCCGGTGAGCAGTTCTTC
. . TRBJ2-5 TRBV18 CASSQGNQETQYF TGTGCCAGCTCACAGGGGAACCAAGAGACCCAGTACTTC
. few TRBJ2-5 TRBV7-9 CASSFPARETQYF TGTGCCAGCAGTTTCCCCGCGAGGGAGACCCAGTACTTC
TRBD2 few TRBJ2-1 TRBV4-3 CASSQGGTTYNEQFF TGCGCCAGCAGCCAAGGGGGGACTACCTACAATGAGCAGTTCTTC
TRBD1 . TRBJ2-1 TRBV7-6 CASSLWEDRDYNEQFF TGTGCCAGCAGCTTATGGGAGGACAGGGATTACAATGAGCAGTTCTTC
. . TRBJ1-2 TRBV18 CASSPPSGEASWSNYGYTF TGTGCCAGCTCACCCCCAAGTGGGGAGGCTTCCTGGTCGAACTATGGCTACACCTTC
. . TRBJ1-5 TRBV7-2 CASSLNIGLVQPQHF TGTGCCAGCAGCTTAAACATAGGACTGGTACAGCCCCAGCATTTT